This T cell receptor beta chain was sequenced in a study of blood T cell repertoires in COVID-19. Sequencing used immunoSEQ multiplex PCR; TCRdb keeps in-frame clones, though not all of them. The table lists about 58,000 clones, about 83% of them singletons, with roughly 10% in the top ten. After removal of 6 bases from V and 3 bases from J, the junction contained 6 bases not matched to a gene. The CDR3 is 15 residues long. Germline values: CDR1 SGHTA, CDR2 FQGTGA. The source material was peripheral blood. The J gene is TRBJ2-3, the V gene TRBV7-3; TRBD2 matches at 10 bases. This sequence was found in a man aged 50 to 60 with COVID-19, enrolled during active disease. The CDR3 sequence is CASSSTSGETDTQYF. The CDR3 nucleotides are TGTGCCAGCAGTTCAACTAGCGGGGAAACAGATACGCAGTATTTT.